This T cell receptor (beta chain) is from a study of blood T cell repertoires in COVID-19 (dated by TCRdb to 2019 to 2021). For the study in its entirety: Samples covering the acute and convalescent phases of COVID-19 were provided by collaborators in the United States, Italy and Spain. The material from the prospective study consisted of cDNA or gDNA derived from T cells, B-cell-depleted T cells, or PBMCs. Deeply sampled blood TCRbeta repertoires from subjects exposed to, actively infected with, or recovered from COVID-19 were included in the dataset. A freely available public database, intended as a resource for researchers studying the immune response to SARS-CoV-2, is where the repertoires were released. Samples came from the ongoing ImmuneRACE study (first 160 participants) plus 1,254 subjects from 6 global collaborators. Nearly every sample came with metadata listing a de-identified subject ID, COVID-19 status, age in years and sex. Where available, HLA class I and class II types were obtained from metadata supplied by the sample provider rather than from assay-based typing.

As concerns this clone: The clone's antigen remains unknown. No much larger clone is present one base from it, and per-base qualities are unavailable.

Whole blood was collected in K2EDTA tubes by collaborating institutions according to the institutions' own protocols. For TCRbeta analysis, collaborators shipped samples as frozen whole blood, isolated PBMCs, or DNA extracted from either of those sample types. On the study overall, not on this receptor specifically: How much clinical and demographic metadata was included differed by source and by participant, and the metadata was provided uncurated.

The immunoSEQ Assay, a bias-controlled multiplex PCR, was used to amplify TCRbeta CDR3 regions from genomic DNA. In the source study's methods: The number of nucleated cells in each sample was estimated by amplification of reference gene primers within the assay. To quantify the absolute abundance of each unique TCRbeta CDR3 rearrangement, sequence reads were collapsed and filtered. For each sample, productive Simpson clonality was calculated by taking the square root of Simpson's diversity index across productive rearrangements. TCRdb carries this immuneACCESS record with in-frame sequences only. Its versions omit some clonotypes, under half of them owing to an unresolved V gene in the studies checked, with the rest unexplained. V and J calls and clone size are copied from that table; D and trimming were computed from the DNA. In this sample the table shows approximately 50,000 clones, approximately 90% of which occur a single time. The top ten constitute approximately 6.2% of the sample.

At the junction V is shortened by 1 base and J by 0 bases, with 6 bases in between. From a lookup of the germline V gene (reference sequence), CDR1 and CDR2 are SEHNR and FQNEAQ. The CDR3 holds 14 amino acids from the cysteine to the phenylalanine. Just CDR3 DNA is preserved here, 42 bases in frame from base 1. The sample taken for sequencing was peripheral blood. The TCR was taken from a man in his forties with acute or convalescent COVID-19. The chain is encoded by TRBV7-9 joined to TRBJ1-1; no D gene is confidently identified. The CDR3 in this case is CASSLGQVNTEAFF. Read as DNA, the sequence is TGTGCCAGCAGCTTAGGGCAGGTGAACACTGAAGCTTTCTTT.